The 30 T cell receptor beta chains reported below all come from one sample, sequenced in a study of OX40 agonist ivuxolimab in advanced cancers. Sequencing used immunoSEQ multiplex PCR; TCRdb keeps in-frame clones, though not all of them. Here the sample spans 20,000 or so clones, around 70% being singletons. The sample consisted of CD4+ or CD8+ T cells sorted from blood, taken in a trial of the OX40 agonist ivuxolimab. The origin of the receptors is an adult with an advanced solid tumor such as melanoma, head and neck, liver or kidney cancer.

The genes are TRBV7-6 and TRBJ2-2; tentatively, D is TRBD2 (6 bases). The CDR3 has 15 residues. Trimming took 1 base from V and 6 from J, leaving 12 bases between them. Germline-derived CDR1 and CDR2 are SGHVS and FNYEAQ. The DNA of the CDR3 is TGTGCCAGCAGCTTAGAATGGCGGGGACCCGGGGAGCTGTTTTTT. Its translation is CASSLEWRGPGELFF.

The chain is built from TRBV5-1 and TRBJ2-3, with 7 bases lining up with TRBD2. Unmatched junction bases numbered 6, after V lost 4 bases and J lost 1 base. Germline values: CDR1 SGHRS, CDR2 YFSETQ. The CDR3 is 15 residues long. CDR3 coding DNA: TGCGCCAGCAGCATGCGGGAGATAGGCACAGATACGCAGTATTTT. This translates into CASSMREIGTDTQYF.

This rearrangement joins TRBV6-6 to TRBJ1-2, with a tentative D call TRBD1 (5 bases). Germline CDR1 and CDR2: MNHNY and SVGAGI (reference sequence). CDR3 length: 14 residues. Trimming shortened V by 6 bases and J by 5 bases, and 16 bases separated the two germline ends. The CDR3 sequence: CASRVDQGSYGYTF. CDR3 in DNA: TGTGCCAGCAGGGTCGATCAGGGATCGTATGGCTACACCTTC.

The DNA of the CDR3 is TGCGCCAGCAGCTTGAACAATGAGCAGTTCTTC. It translates to CASSLNNEQFF. The chain combines TRBV5-1 with TRBJ2-1, with unresolved D. The CDR3 is 11 amino acids. CDR1 SGHRS and CDR2 YFSETQ come from the germline V gene. V lost 1 base to trimming and J lost 5 bases, with 1 base between them.

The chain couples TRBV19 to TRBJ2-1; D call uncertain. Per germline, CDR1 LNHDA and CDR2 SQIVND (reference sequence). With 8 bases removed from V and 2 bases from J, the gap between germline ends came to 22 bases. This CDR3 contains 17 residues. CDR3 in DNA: TGTGCCAGTTCCGAGCCCACCATGACGGTGGCCTACAATGAGCAGTTCTTC. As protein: CASSEPTMTVAYNEQFF.

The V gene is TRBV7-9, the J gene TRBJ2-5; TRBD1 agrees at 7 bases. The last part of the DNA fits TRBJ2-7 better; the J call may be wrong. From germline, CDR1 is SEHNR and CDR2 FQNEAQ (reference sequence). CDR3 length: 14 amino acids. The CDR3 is CASSAPGQPYEQYF. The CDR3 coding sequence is TGTGCCAGCAGCGCACCGGGACAGCCCTACGAGCAGTACTTC.

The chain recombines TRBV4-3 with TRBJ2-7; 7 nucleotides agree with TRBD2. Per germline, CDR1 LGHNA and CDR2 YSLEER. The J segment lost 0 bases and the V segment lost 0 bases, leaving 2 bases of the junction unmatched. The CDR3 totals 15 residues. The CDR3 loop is CASSQDRTSSYEQYF. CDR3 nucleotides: TGCGCCAGCAGCCAAGATAGGACTAGCTCCTACGAGCAGTACTTC.

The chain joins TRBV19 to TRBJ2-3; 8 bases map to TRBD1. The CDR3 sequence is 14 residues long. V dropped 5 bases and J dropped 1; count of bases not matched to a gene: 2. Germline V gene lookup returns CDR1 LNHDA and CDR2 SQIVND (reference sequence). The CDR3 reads CASSVDRGTDTQYF. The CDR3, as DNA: TGTGCCAGTAGTGTGGACAGGGGCACAGATACGCAGTATTTT.

CDR3 sequence reads: CASSYWQGETQYF. CDR3 nucleotides: TGCGCCAGCAGCTATTGGCAGGGAGAGACCCAGTACTTC. V gene TRBV5-1 combines with J gene TRBJ2-5; the D gene is possibly TRBD1 (5 bases). With 3 bases removed from V and 4 bases from J, the gap between germline ends came to 10 bases. From germline, CDR1 is SGHRS and CDR2 YFSETQ. This CDR3 contains 13 residues.

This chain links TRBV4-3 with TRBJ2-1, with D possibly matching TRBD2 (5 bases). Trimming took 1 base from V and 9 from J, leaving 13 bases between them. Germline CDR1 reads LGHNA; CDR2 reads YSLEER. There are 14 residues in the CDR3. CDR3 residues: CASSQVSSPGEQFF. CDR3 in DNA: TGCGCCAGCAGCCAAGTATCTAGCCCGGGTGAGCAGTTCTTC.

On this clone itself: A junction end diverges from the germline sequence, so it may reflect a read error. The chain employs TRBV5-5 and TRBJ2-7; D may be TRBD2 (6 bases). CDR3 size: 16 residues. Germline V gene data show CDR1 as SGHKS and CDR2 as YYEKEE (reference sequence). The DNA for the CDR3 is TGCGCCAGCAGCCAAGTGGTGGCGGGATTCTCCTACGAGCAGTACTTC. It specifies CASSQVVAGFSYEQYF.

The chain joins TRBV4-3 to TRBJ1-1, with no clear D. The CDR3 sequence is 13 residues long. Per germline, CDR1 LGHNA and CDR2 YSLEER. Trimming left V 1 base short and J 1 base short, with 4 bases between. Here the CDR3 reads CASSQGKNTEAFF. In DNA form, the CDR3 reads TGCGCCAGCAGCCAAGGAAAGAACACTGAAGCTTTCTTT.

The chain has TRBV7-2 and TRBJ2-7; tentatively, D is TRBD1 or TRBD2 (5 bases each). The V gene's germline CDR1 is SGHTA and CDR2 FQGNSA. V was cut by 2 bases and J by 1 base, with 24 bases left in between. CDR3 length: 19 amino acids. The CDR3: CASSLKAVNLAGPSYEQYF. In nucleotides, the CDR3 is TGTGCCAGCAGCTTAAAAGCGGTAAACTTGGCAGGGCCATCCTACGAGCAGTACTTC.

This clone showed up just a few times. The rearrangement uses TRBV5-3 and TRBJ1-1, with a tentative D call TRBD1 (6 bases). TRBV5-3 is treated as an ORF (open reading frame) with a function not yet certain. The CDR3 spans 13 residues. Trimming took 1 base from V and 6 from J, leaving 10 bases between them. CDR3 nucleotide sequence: TGTGCCAGAAGCTTGAAGACAGGTCCTGAAGCTTTCTTT. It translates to CARSLKTGPEAFF.

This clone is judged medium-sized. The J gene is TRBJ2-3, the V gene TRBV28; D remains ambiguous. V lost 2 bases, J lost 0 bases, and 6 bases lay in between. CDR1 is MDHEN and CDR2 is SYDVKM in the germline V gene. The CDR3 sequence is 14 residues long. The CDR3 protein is CASSLTRSTDTQYF. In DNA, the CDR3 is TGTGCCAGCAGTTTAACGCGGAGCACAGATACGCAGTATTTT.

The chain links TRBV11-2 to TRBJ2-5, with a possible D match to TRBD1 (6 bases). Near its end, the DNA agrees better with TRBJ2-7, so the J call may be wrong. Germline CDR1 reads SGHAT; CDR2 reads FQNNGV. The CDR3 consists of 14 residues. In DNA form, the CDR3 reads TGTGCCAGCAGCTTAGAACAGGGTCCCCGCGAGCAGTACTTC. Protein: CASSLEQGPREQYF.

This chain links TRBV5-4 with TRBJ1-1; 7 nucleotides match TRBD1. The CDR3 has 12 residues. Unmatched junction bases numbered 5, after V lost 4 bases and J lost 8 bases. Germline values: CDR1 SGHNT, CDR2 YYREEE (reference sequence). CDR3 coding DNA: TGTGCCAGCAGCAGACAGGGAATAGAAGCTTTCTTT. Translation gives CASSRQGIEAFF.

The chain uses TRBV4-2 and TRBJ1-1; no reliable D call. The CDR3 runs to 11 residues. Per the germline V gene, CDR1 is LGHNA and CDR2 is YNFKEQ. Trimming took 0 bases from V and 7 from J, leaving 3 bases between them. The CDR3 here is CASSQDLEAFF. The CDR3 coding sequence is TGTGCCAGCAGCCAAGATCTTGAAGCTTTCTTT.

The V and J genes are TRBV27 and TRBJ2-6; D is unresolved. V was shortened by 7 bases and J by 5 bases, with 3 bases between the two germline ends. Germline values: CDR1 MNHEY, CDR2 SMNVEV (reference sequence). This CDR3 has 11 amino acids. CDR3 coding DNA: TGTGCCAGCATGAGGGCCAACGTCCTGACTTTC. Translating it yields CASMRANVLTF.

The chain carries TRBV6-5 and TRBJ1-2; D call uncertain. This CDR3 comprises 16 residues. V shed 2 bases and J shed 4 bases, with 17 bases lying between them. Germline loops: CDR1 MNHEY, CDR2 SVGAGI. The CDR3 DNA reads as TGTGCCAGCAGTTACGGGGAGTTTTCCCAGATCTATGGCTACACCTTC. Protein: CASSYGEFSQIYGYTF.

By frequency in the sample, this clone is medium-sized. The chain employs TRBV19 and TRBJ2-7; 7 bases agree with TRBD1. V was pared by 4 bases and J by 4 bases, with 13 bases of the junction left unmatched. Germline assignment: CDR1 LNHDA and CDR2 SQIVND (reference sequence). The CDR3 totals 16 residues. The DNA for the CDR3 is TGTGCCAGTAGTACGAAGGCTTGGGACAGAGAGTACGAGCAGTACTTC. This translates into CASSTKAWDREYEQYF.

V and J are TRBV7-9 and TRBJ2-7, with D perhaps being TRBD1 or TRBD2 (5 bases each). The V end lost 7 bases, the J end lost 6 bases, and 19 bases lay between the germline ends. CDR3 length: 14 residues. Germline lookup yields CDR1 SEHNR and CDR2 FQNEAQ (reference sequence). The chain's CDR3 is CASTQEGWQGEQYF. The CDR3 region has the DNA TGTGCCAGCACTCAAGAGGGGTGGCAGGGCGAGCAGTACTTC.

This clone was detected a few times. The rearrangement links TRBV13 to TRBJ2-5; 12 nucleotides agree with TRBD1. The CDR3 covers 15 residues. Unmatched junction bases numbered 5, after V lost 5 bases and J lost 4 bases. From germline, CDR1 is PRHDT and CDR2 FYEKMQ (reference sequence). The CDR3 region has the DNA TGTGCCAGCAGCGCGGGACAGGGGGCCGGAGAGACCCAGTACTTC. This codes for CASSAGQGAGETQYF.

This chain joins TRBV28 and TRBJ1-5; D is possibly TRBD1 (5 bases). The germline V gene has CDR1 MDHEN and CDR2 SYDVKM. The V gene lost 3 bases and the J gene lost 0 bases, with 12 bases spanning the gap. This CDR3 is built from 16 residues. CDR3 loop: CASSLSGTHSNQPQHF. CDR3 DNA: TGTGCCAGCAGTTTGTCCGGGACCCATAGCAATCAGCCCCAGCATTTT. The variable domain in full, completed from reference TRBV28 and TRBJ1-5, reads DVKVTQSSRYLVKRTGEKVFLECVQDMDHENMFWYRQDPGLGLRLIYFSYDVKMKEKGDIPEGYSVSREKKERFSLILESASTNQTSMYLCASSLSGTHSNQPQHFGDGTRLSIL.

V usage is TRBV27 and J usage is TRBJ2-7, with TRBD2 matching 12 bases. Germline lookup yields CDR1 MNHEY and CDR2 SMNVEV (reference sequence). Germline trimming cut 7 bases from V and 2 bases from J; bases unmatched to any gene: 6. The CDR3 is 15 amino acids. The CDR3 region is CASTQGLAGTYEQYF. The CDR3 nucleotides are TGTGCCAGCACACAAGGACTAGCGGGGACCTACGAGCAGTACTTC.

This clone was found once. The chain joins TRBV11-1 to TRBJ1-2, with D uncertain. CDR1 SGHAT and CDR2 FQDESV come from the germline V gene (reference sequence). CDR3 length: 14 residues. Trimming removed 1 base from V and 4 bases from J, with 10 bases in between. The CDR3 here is CASSLGGRFYGYTF. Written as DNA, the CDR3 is TGTGCCAGCAGCTTAGGTGGACGGTTCTATGGCTACACCTTC.

The CDR3 sequence is CASSLFHLAGVGINNEQFF. The CDR3 DNA reads as TGTGCCAGCAGCTTATTCCACCTAGCGGGAGTTGGTATTAACAATGAGCAGTTCTTC. The rearrangement links TRBV7-3 to TRBJ2-1, with 10 bases that match TRBD2. This CDR3 spans 19 amino acids. Losses at the gene ends were 2 bases for V and 5 bases for J; bases not matched to a gene: 15. Germline V gene data show CDR1 as SGHTA and CDR2 as FQGTGA.

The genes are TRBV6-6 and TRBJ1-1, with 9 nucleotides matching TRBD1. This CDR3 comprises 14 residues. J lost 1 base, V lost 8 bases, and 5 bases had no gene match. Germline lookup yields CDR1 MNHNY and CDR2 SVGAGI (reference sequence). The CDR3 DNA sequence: TGTGCCAGCTTTGGGGGACAGGGGAACACTGAAGCTTTCTTT. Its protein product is CASFGGQGNTEAFF.

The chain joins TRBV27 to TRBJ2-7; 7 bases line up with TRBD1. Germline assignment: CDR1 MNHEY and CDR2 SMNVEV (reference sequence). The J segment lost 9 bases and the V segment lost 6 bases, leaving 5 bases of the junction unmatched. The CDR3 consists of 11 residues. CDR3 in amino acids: CASSRQGRQYF. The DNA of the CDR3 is TGTGCCAGCAGCCGACAGGGACGGCAGTACTTC.

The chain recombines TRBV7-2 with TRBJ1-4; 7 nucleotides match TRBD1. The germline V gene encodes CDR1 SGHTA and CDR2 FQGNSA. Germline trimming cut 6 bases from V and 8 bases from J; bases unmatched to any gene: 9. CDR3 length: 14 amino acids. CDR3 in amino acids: CASSFRDSEEKLFF. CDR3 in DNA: TGTGCCAGCAGTTTCCGGGACAGTGAAGAAAAACTGTTTTTT.